This entry lists 3 T cell receptor beta chains sequenced from one sample in a study of blood T cell repertoires in COVID-19. Generated by immunoSEQ multiplex PCR, the TCRdb table keeps only in-frame clones and is missing some. The repertoire holds roughly 300,000 clones, with 87% as singletons. Sequencing input: PBMCs or T cells enriched from blood (not recorded which). All receptors derive from a woman aged 25 to 39 who had recovered from COVID-19.

This chain connects TRBV7-2 to TRBJ1-1; possible D gene TRBD1, 5 bases. The germline V and J ends were trimmed by 1 base and 11 bases, with 14 bases remaining between them. The CDR3 extends over 13 amino acids. Germline assignment: CDR1 SGHTA and CDR2 FQGNSA. The chain's CDR3 is CASSLVSGGVAFF. The CDR3, as DNA: TGTGCCAGCAGCTTAGTATCTGGGGGGGTGGCTTTCTTT.

The chain joins TRBV7-9 to TRBJ2-1; 10 bases match TRBD1. There are 14 residues in the CDR3. Per germline, CDR1 SEHNR and CDR2 FQNEAQ (reference sequence). V trimming: 7 bases; J trimming: 6 bases; junction bases outside the gene matches: 6. CDR3 sequence reads: CASNPGQGPNEQFF. The CDR3 nucleotides are TGTGCCAGCAATCCGGGACAGGGGCCCAATGAGCAGTTCTTC.

The chain carries TRBV30 and TRBJ2-7; the match to TRBD2 covers 10 bases. Unmatched junction bases numbered 11, after V lost 0 bases and J lost 0 bases. Germline V gene lookup returns CDR1 GTSNPN and CDR2 SVGIG (reference sequence). The CDR3 has 18 amino acids. The CDR3 bases are TGTGCCTGGAGTGTAGCGACTAGCGGGTTCCCCCCCTCCTACGAGCAGTACTTC. This gives the protein CAWSVATSGFPPSYEQYF.